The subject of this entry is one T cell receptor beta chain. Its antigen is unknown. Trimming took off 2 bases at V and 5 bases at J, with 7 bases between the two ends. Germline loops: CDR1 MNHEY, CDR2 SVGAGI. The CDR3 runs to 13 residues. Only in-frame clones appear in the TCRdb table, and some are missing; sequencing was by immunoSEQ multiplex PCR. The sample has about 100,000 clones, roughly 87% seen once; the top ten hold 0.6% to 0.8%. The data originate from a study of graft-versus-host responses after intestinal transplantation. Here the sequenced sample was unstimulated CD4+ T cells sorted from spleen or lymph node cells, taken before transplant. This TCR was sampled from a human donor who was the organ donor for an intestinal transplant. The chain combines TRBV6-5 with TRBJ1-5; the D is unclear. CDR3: CASSYVRDQPQHF. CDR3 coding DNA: TGTGCCAGCAGTTACGTTAGGGATCAGCCCCAGCATTTT.